Below, 10 T cell receptor beta chains from the same sample are listed, as sequenced in a study of cytomegalovirus exposure and HLA in healthy donors. The PCR contained 60 Vbeta and 13 Jbeta primers. Assay: immunoSEQ multiplex PCR; the TCRdb copy retains only in-frame clones and omits some. The sample holds 120,000 to 150,000 clones, roughly 80% seen once. The sample taken for sequencing was PBMCs. The receptors were sampled from a woman in her twenties or thirties in good health and CMV-seronegative.

The chain employs TRBV14 and TRBJ2-2; D uncertain. CDR3 length: 13 residues. V dropped 7 bases and J dropped 1 base, with 7 bases sitting between them. CDR1 is SGHDN, CDR2 FVKESK, per germline. CDR3 residues: CASTPGNTGELFF. The CDR3 region has the DNA TGTGCCAGCACCCCCGGGAACACCGGGGAGCTGTTTTTT.

This clone was seen once. The V call is TRBV28, the J call TRBJ1-3; D not resolved. The CDR3 covers 14 residues. Trimming stripped 3 bases from V and 2 bases from J, with 8 bases between. Per germline, CDR1 MDHEN and CDR2 SYDVKM. The CDR3 DNA reads TGTGCCAGCAGTTTCGAGGTGGCTGGAAACACCATATATTTT. Translated: CASSFEVAGNTIYF.

The J gene is TRBJ1-6, the V gene TRBV6-1; weak D call: TRBD1 (5 bases). CDR3 size: 13 residues. The V and J ends lost 5 bases and 10 bases respectively, with 12 bases between them. Germline V gene lookup returns CDR1 MNHNS and CDR2 SASEGT. CDR3 region: CASSWAGQSPLHF. The DNA of the CDR3 is TGTGCCAGCAGTTGGGCAGGGCAATCACCCCTCCACTTT.

The chain couples TRBV9 to TRBJ2-3; 9 bases agree with TRBD1. The V and J ends lost 7 bases and 0 bases, in that order; junction bases with no gene match: 6. Germline CDR1 reads SGDLS; CDR2 reads YYNGEE. The CDR3 is 15 residues long. The CDR3 DNA is TGTGCCAGCGGGAACAGGGGGCCTAGCACAGATACGCAGTATTTT. Amino acids: CASGNRGPSTDTQYF.

This chain connects TRBV5-5 to TRBJ2-7; TRBD1 agrees at 11 bases. The CDR3 sequence is 15 residues long. Germline CDR1 SGHKS, CDR2 YYEKEE (reference sequence). With V trimmed by 0 bases and J by 3 bases, 2 bases remained unmatched. Here the CDR3 reads CASSLAGTGGYEQYF. The DNA for the CDR3 is TGTGCCAGCAGCTTGGCCGGGACAGGGGGCTACGAGCAGTACTTC.

This clone was seen a single time. The CDR3 loop reads CASSFGGVSQPQHF. The CDR3 nucleotides read TGTGCCAGCAGTTTTGGAGGTGTAAGTCAGCCCCAGCATTTT. The rearrangement uses TRBV28 and TRBJ1-5; no firm D call. Germline CDR1 and CDR2: MDHEN and SYDVKM. The CDR3 contains 14 residues. V lost 3 bases to trimming and J lost 6 bases, with 12 bases between them.

This chain connects TRBV7-8 to TRBJ2-1; 10 nucleotides match TRBD1. Germline V gene sequence: CDR1 SGHVS, CDR2 FQNEAQ. CDR3 length equals 15 residues. Losses at the gene ends were 4 bases for V and 5 bases for J; bases not matched to a gene: 5. The CDR3 loop reads CASSSRDRGNNEQFF. The DNA of the CDR3 is TGTGCCAGCAGCTCCCGGGACAGGGGCAACAATGAGCAGTTCTTC.

The chain has TRBV7-9 and TRBJ2-2, with TRBD2 identical over 9 bases. With V trimmed by 3 bases and J by 6 bases, 11 bases remained unmatched. Germline V gives CDR1 SEHNR, CDR2 FQNEAQ (reference sequence). CDR3 length equals 17 residues. The CDR3 here is CASSFEGGGALPGELFF. The CDR3 coding sequence is TGTGCCAGCAGCTTCGAAGGCGGGGGGGCGTTACCCGGGGAGCTGTTTTTT.

V is TRBV28 and J is TRBJ1-3, with D maybe TRBD1 (6 bases). This CDR3 comprises 16 residues. V lost 3 bases to trimming and J lost 4 bases, with 16 bases between them. Germline CDR1 reads MDHEN; CDR2 reads SYDVKM. CDR3 in amino acids: CASSFGQLFPGNTIYF. CDR3 bases: TGTGCCAGCAGTTTCGGACAGCTATTCCCAGGAAACACCATATATTTT.

The chain links TRBV27 to TRBJ1-2; TRBD1 matches at 8 bases. The CDR3 length is 14 residues. Trimming took 5 bases from V and 2 from J; bases not matched to a gene: 4. Germline V lookup: CDR1 MNHEY, CDR2 SMNVEV (reference sequence). The CDR3 nucleotides read TGTGCCAGCAGTCGGAACAGGGGGAACTATGGCTACACCTTC. It yields the protein CASSRNRGNYGYTF.